This T cell receptor beta chain was retrieved from a study of cytomegalovirus exposure and HLA in healthy donors. The PCR ran on 60 Vbeta and 13 Jbeta primers. TCRdb's table, derived via immunoSEQ multiplex PCR, lists solely in-frame clones and lacks some. Reported are some 110,000 clones; the ten largest clones contain 5.5% to 8%. At sampling all donors were nominally healthy, likely with unrecorded immune exposures. CDR1 SNHLY and CDR2 FYNNEI come from the germline V gene. Unmatched junction bases numbered 12, after V lost 10 bases and J lost 5 bases. The CDR3 spans 15 residues. The clonotype originates from a man aged 35 to 55 in good health and CMV-seropositive. J is TRBJ2-5 and V is TRBV2, with 11 positions matching TRBD2. Sample: PBMCs. CDR3 bases: TGTGCCATCTCAGACCAGGCTAGCGGGAGGGAGACCCAGTACTTC. This gives the protein CAISDQASGRETQYF. Drawing the rest from reference TRBV2 and TRBJ2-5, the complete variable domain is EPEVTQTPSHQVTQMGQEVILRCVPISNHLYFYWYRQILGQKVEFLVSFYNNEISEKSEIFDDQFSVERPDGSNFTLKIRSTKLEDSAMYFCAISDQASGRETQYFGPGTRLLVL.